What follows are 3 T cell receptor beta chains derived from one specimen sequenced in a study of T cells expressing NK-cell markers. TCRdb re-analyzed the 5' RACE reads; it lists each CDR3 protein once, without DNA. Its clone listing holds a few hundred thousand distinct CDR3 sequences. Sequenced sample: blood T cells: a sorted CD56 or NKG2C T cell subset, CD4+ or CD8+ T cells, or bulk PBMC T cells (not recorded which). All receptors come from a woman aged 45-59 years in good health.

The gene calls are TRBV27 and TRBJ1-2; TCRdb's D call, TRBD1, is unchecked because there is no DNA. The CDR3 sequence is 13 residues long. CDR1 and CDR2 (germline): MNHEY, SMNVEV (reference sequence). The CDR3 spells CASTRAGGYGYTF.

V is TRBV5-1 and J is TRBJ2-4; TCRdb designates TRBD1, a call that cannot be tested without DNA. The CDR3 is 15 residues long. Germline CDR1 SGHRS, CDR2 YFSETQ. Here the CDR3 reads CASSLDPRAGNIQYF.

J is TRBJ2-1 and V is TRBV4-1; TCRdb's D call of TRBD1 is untestable without DNA. Germline lookup yields CDR1 MGHRA and CDR2 YSYEKL. CDR3 length: 13 residues. CDR3 region: CASRRTGNGEQFF.